The subject of this entry is one TCR beta chain. This receptor's antigen is unknown. No much larger clone is present one base from it, and per-base qualities are unavailable. Receptor amplification or capture employed the immunoSEQ multiplex PCR assay. TCRdb took over this immuneACCESS table, retaining in-frame rearrangements with V and J assigned. Such tables are incomplete; in checked studies, under half of the missing clones stem from an unresolved V gene, and the remainder is unexplained. The sample data list around 200,000 clones, and approximately 95% of these were observed just once. About 1.6% of the sample is taken by the ten largest. These data come from a study of control samples from healthy donors and cancer patients (dated by TCRdb to about 2020). The germline V gene provides CDR1 MDHEN and CDR2 SYDVKM. Reading from cysteine to phenylalanine, the CDR3 counts 17 amino acids. Kept here is only the CDR3 DNA, which spans 51 bases and is read in frame from base 1. V sheds 3 bases and J sheds 7 bases, leaving 19 bases between their ends.

This clonotype originated in a man aged 18-30 years in good health. Input material: blood. This chain joins TRBV28 to TRBJ1-6; perhaps TRBD1 is the D gene, with 6 bases matching. The encoded CDR3 is CASSFFSSGAKNSPLHF. The DNA sequence reads TGTGCCAGCAGTTTCTTCTCCTCAGGGGCTAAAAATTCACCCCTCCACTTT.